The 25 T cell receptor beta chains below were found in one sample sequenced in a study of T cell repertoires in cytomegalovirus infection (dated by TCRdb to between 2018 and 2021). Sequenced on an Illumina HiSeq 1500. TCRdb itself trimmed the public reads at Q25 with fastp, ran MiXCR and retained productive beta chains. Each entry merges the rows of one CDR3 protein and shows their most common DNA and genes. For this sample there are some 250,000 distinct CDR3 sequences; around 9% appear just once. The top ten clonotypes cover more than 12% of the sample. Material for sequencing was PBMCs. The receptors originated from a human donor in good health (CMV status not recorded). Some clones in this sample may be carry-over from other donors' samples.

This clonotype has just a few counts. CDR3 bases: TGTGCCAGCAGTGATAAGGGCGGCAGTAGCACAGATACGCAGTATTTT. Its protein product is CASSDKGGSSTDTQYF. This sequence joins TRBV2 and TRBJ2-3; D is unclear. The CDR3 runs 16 residues. Between the trimmed V and J ends, which lost 3 bases and 0 bases, there was a span of 13 bases. Germline V gives CDR1 SNHLY, CDR2 FYNNEI.

This clonotype was counted at least ten times. The chain has TRBV12-3 or TRBV12-4 and TRBJ2-1; D perhaps matches TRBD2 (5 bases). The CDR3 length is 15 residues. Trimming removed 5 bases from V and 0 bases from J, with 11 bases in between. The CDR3 reads CASSKGRASYNEQFF. Written as DNA, the CDR3 is TGTGCCAGCAGTAAAGGGAGAGCCTCCTACAATGAGCAGTTCTTC.

This rearrangement joins TRBV11-2 to TRBJ2-3; D uncertain. Germline loops: CDR1 SGHAT, CDR2 FQNNGV. The ends were cut back, 1 base at V and 6 bases at J, with 14 bases in the middle. The CDR3 totals 15 residues. As DNA, the CDR3 is TGTGCCAGCAGCTTAGCGATTCAAATCCGTGATACGCAGTATTTT. It encodes CASSLAIQIRDTQYF.

This clonotype was counted many times. This chain joins TRBV7-2 and TRBJ2-5; D perhaps matches TRBD2 (5 bases). This CDR3 contains 14 residues. Per the germline V gene, CDR1 is SGHTA and CDR2 is FQGNSA. V was cut by 3 bases and J by 5 bases, with 13 bases left in between. CDR3 bases: TGTGCCAGCAGCTTTGATATCGGGGTGGAGACCCAGTACTTC. Translation gives CASSFDIGVETQYF. Full variable domain (outside the CDR3, taken from reference TRBV7-2 and TRBJ2-5): GAGVSQSPSNKVTEKGKDVELRCDPISGHTALYWYRQSLGQGLEFLIYFQGNSAPDKSGLPSDRFSAERTGGSVSTLTIQRTQQEDSAVYLCASSFDIGVETQYFGPGTRLLVL.

The gene calls are TRBV20-1 and TRBJ1-2; D gene ambiguous. The V end was cut by 6 bases, the J end by 10 bases, with 21 bases between. The CDR3 runs to 13 residues. Germline V gene data show CDR1 as DFQATT and CDR2 as SNEGSKA (reference sequence). The CDR3 nucleotides are TGCAGTGCCAACCCGGGTACCCAAAGGACCTACACCTTC. Its protein is CSANPGTQRTYTF.

This clonotype was recorded many times. V usage is TRBV11-2 and J usage is TRBJ2-1; 14 bases match TRBD2. This CDR3 is built from 17 residues. Trimming at V came to 5 bases and at J to 8 bases, leaving 11 bases not matched to a gene. The V gene's germline CDR1 is SGHAT and CDR2 FQNNGV. DNA of the CDR3: TGTGCCAGCAGCCCTAGACTAGCGGGAGGGCAAGGTGATGAGCAGTTCTTC. Its protein is CASSPRLAGGQGDEQFF. The complete variable domain, with remaining parts taken from reference TRBV11-2 and TRBJ2-1, reads EAGVAQSPRYKIIEKRQSVAFWCNPISGHATLYWYQQILGQGPKLLIQFQNNGVVDDSQLPKDRFSAERLKGVDSTLKIQPAKLEDSAVYLCASSPRLAGGQGDEQFFGPGTRLTVL.

Many counts were recorded for this clonotype. The rearrangement uses TRBV12-3 or TRBV12-4 and TRBJ2-3; 8 bases match TRBD2. The V segment lost 6 bases and the J segment 3 bases; nucleotides outside the gene matches: 8. The length of the CDR3 is 15 residues. CDR3 coding DNA: TGTGCCAGCAGCCGTCATCGCGGGGGGACAGATACGCAGTATTTT. Encoded protein: CASSRHRGGTDTQYF.

The chain has TRBV6-2 or TRBV6-3 and TRBJ2-7; 11 bases are shared with TRBD1. The germline CDR1 and CDR2 sequences are MNHEY and SVGEGT. CDR3 size: 14 residues. The V and J ends lost 6 bases and 6 bases, in that order; junction bases with no gene match: 7. In DNA, the CDR3 is TGTGCCAGCAGCTTCACGGGACAGGGGGGCGAGCAGTACTTC. Residues: CASSFTGQGGEQYF.

Concerning this clonotype: A read error is possible here, since a much larger clone lies one base away. The rearrangement joins TRBV28 to TRBJ1-2; 8 bases line up with TRBD1. This CDR3 spans 14 amino acids. From germline, CDR1 is MDHEN and CDR2 SYDVKM. The CDR3 protein is CPSSRRDRNYGYTF. The CDR3 region has the DNA TGTCCCAGCAGTCGTAGGGACAGGAACTATGGCTACACCTTC.

This clonotype was counted ten times or more. The chain joins TRBV6-1 to TRBJ1-1, with D tentatively TRBD1 (6 bases). Germline CDR1 is MNHNS and CDR2 is SASEGT. The germline V and J ends were trimmed by 7 bases and 11 bases, with 29 bases remaining between them. The CDR3 contains 16 residues. CDR3 in DNA: TGTGCCAGCACACAGGGTCTTGGTTGGGGGGCAAGTTGGGCTTTCTTT. The encoded protein is CASTQGLGWGASWAFF.

The chain employs TRBV11-2 and TRBJ2-7; no clear D gene. This CDR3 is 12 amino acids long. Trimming removed 4 bases from V and 6 bases from J, with 10 bases in between. The germline CDR1 and CDR2 sequences are SGHAT and FQNNGV. CDR3 region: CASSSSRREQYF. The CDR3 bases are TGTGCCAGCAGCTCCAGCAGGCGCGAGCAGTACTTC.

This clonotype was seen repeatedly, ten times or more. V and J are TRBV7-2 and TRBJ2-3; unclear D gene. Germline V gene data show CDR1 as SGHTA and CDR2 as FQGNSA. V lost 6 bases to trimming and J lost 4 bases, with 14 bases between them. The CDR3 has 14 residues. Written as DNA, the CDR3 is TGTGCCAGCAGGCCAAGGGCCTTAGCAGATACGCAGTATTTT. It codes for CASRPRALADTQYF.

This clonotype has just a few counts. The V call is TRBV19, the J call TRBJ1-5; D is perhaps TRBD1 (5 bases). The ends were cut back, 8 bases at V and 3 bases at J, with 17 bases in the middle. The CDR3 is 15 residues long. Germline V gene lookup returns CDR1 LNHDA and CDR2 SQIVND (reference sequence). The CDR3 DNA reads as TGTGCCAGTCGTACCGGAGGCAGGGACAATCAGCCCCAGCATTTT. This codes for CASRTGGRDNQPQHF.

This clonotype was seen at least ten times. The chain links TRBV7-4 to TRBJ2-1; 9 positions agree with TRBD2. CDR3 length equals 14 residues. Germline V gives CDR1 SGHVT, CDR2 SQSDAQ. The J segment lost 6 bases and the V segment lost 5 bases, leaving 5 bases of the junction unmatched. The DNA of the CDR3 is TGTGCCAGCAGCCTCGGGACTAGCCGCAATGAGCAGTTCTTC. This sequence encodes CASSLGTSRNEQFF. Full variable domain (remainder filled in from reference TRBV7-4 and TRBJ2-1): GAGVSQSPRYKVAKRGRDVALRCDSISGHVTLYWYRQTLGQGSEVLTYSQSDAQRDKSGRPSGRFSAERPERSVSTLKIQRTEQGDSAVYLCASSLGTSRNEQFFGPGTRLTVL.

This clonotype has a count of ten or more. The rearrangement uses TRBV20-1 and TRBJ1-2; D ambiguous. Per germline, CDR1 DFQATT and CDR2 SNEGSKA (reference sequence). Trimming took 1 base from V and 0 from J, leaving 12 bases between them. The CDR3 sequence is 15 residues long. The CDR3 coding sequence is TGCAGTGCTAGAGCCGGGAATAGGGCTAACTATGGCTACACCTTC. Translating gives CSARAGNRANYGYTF.

This clonotype was seen repeatedly, ten times or more. The chain couples TRBV7-2 to TRBJ2-5, with D hard to call. Germline CDR1 reads SGHTA; CDR2 reads FQGNSA. There are 15 residues in the CDR3. The V end lost 1 base, the J end lost 4 bases, and 13 bases lay between the germline ends. In DNA, the CDR3 is TGTGCCAGCAGCTTAGAGAGATTGGTCACAGAGACCCAGTACTTC. This codes for CASSLERLVTETQYF. Variable domain in full (rest from reference TRBV7-2 and TRBJ2-5): GAGVSQSPSNKVTEKGKDVELRCDPISGHTALYWYRQSLGQGLEFLIYFQGNSAPDKSGLPSDRFSAERTGGSVSTLTIQRTQQEDSAVYLCASSLERLVTETQYFGPGTRLLVL.

This clonotype was observed at least ten times. The chain couples TRBV28 to TRBJ1-2; D unresolved. Germline V gene lookup returns CDR1 MDHEN and CDR2 SYDVKM. Trimming stripped 9 bases from V and 0 bases from J, with 14 bases between. The CDR3 contains 14 residues. CDR3: CASKAGKANYGYTF. As DNA, the CDR3 is TGTGCCAGTAAGGCCGGAAAAGCTAACTATGGCTACACCTTC.

This clonotype has a count of ten or more. The chain couples TRBV7-8 to TRBJ2-2; the D is unclear. The germline CDR1 and CDR2 sequences are SGHVS and FQNEAQ. Trimming pared 1 base from V and 0 bases from J, leaving 12 bases between. The CDR3 covers 17 residues. The DNA of the CDR3 is TGTGCCAGCAGCTTAGAGCTGTGGAAGACGAACACCGGGGAGCTGTTTTTT. Encoded protein: CASSLELWKTNTGELFF.

This clonotype was detected ten times or more. The J gene is TRBJ1-2, the V gene TRBV5-4, with TRBD1 identical over 7 bases. Germline V CDR1 and CDR2: SGHNT, YYREEE (reference sequence). CDR3 length equals 15 residues. V was pared by 4 bases and J by 2 bases, with 8 bases of the junction left unmatched. The CDR3 reads CASSVPDRANYGYTF. The CDR3, as DNA: TGTGCCAGCAGCGTACCCGACAGGGCGAACTATGGCTACACCTTC.

This clonotype was detected ten times or more. The genes are TRBV19 and TRBJ2-5, with a possible D match to TRBD1 (5 bases). CDR1 and CDR2 (germline): LNHDA, SQIVND (reference sequence). The CDR3 loop spans 15 amino acids. V dropped 3 bases and J dropped 4 bases, with 15 bases sitting between them. The CDR3 sequence is CASSMDIPGRETQYF. The CDR3, as DNA: TGTGCCAGTAGTATGGACATCCCCGGGCGAGAGACCCAGTACTTC.

This clonotype was detected ten times or more. The gene calls are TRBV20-1 and TRBJ1-3, with D unresolved. The germline CDR1 and CDR2 sequences are DFQATT and SNEGSKA (reference sequence). Trimming shortened V by 6 bases and J by 0 bases, and 12 bases separated the two germline ends. The CDR3 loop spans 14 amino acids. The CDR3 loop reads CSAGGHLSGNTIYF. The CDR3 DNA is TGCAGTGCCGGAGGGCACCTCTCTGGAAACACCATATATTTT.

This clonotype was seen many times. This chain joins TRBV7-2 and TRBJ1-5, with a possible D match to TRBD1 (5 bases). The V and J ends lost 5 bases and 0 bases respectively, with 11 bases between them. Looked up from germline, CDR1 is SGHTA and CDR2 is FQGNSA. The CDR3 has 15 residues. CDR3 sequence: CASSRGPFSNQPQHF. The CDR3 region has the DNA TGTGCCAGCAGCAGGGGTCCGTTTAGCAATCAGCCCCAGCATTTT.

The sample holds many counts of this clonotype. The chain couples TRBV7-2 to TRBJ1-2; possibly TRBD1 for D (6 bases). This CDR3 spans 15 amino acids. Germline V gene data show CDR1 as SGHTA and CDR2 as FQGNSA. Trimming stripped 5 bases from V and 8 bases from J, with 21 bases between. The CDR3 here is CASSPPPDRLRGYTF. CDR3 nucleotide sequence: TGTGCCAGCAGCCCTCCCCCGGACAGATTGAGGGGCTACACCTTC.

This chain uses TRBV20-1 with TRBJ2-7, with D uncertain. Trimming pared 3 bases from V and 2 bases from J, leaving 8 bases between. The CDR3 extends over 12 amino acids. CDR1 is DFQATT, CDR2 SNEGSKA, per germline (reference sequence). DNA for the CDR3: TGCAGTGCTAGGAAACGGGCCTACGAGCAGTACTTC. Translating gives CSARKRAYEQYF.

This clonotype was detected ten times or more. The chain recombines TRBV7-2 with TRBJ2-4; tentatively, D is TRBD1 (5 bases). The V gene lost 3 bases and the J gene lost 6 bases, with 12 bases spanning the gap. The CDR3 totals 14 residues. CDR1 is SGHTA, CDR2 FQGNSA, per germline. In DNA, the CDR3 is TGTGCCAGCAGCTTGGGGCAGAAGCTAAACATTCAGTACTTC. Its translation is CASSLGQKLNIQYF.